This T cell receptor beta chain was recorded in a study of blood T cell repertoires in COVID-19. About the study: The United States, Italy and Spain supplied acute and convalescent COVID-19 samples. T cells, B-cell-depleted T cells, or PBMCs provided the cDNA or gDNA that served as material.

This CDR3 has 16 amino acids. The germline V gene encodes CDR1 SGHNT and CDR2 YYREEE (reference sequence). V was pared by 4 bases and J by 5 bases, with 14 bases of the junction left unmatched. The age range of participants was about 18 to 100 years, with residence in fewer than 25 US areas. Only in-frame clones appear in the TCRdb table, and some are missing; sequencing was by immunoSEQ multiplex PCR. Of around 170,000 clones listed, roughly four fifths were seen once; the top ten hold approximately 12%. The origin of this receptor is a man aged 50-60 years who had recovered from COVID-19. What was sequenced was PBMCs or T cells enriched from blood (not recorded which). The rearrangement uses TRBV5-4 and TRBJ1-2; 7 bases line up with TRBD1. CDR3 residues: CASSTGTADPIYGYTF. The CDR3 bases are TGTGCCAGCAGCACCGGGACAGCCGATCCTATATATGGCTACACCTTC.